In this sample, the clone carrying this TCR beta chain turned up a few times. Its cognate antigen is unknown. MiXCR, run by TCRdb on the reads, gives a single entry per CDR3 protein. This table has 570,000 or so distinct CDR3 sequences, over 35% appearing once. The data originate from a study of T cell repertoires in cytomegalovirus infection. Study-wide background: In the study, CMV epitopes included recently identified HLA-C-restricted and well-studied HLA-B-restricted ones. CMV infection and matching HLA type were both indicated by public TCR beta signatures.

This CDR3 is built from 15 residues. Germline lookup yields CDR1 SEHNR and CDR2 FQNEAQ (reference sequence). V shed 0 bases, J shed 2 bases, and the junction held 2 bases outside the gene matches. Findings and limits, study-wide: The response measured ex vivo was dominated by TCR beta clonotypes (HLA-C-restricted and CMV-specific).

The input for sequencing was cultured PBMCs, taken from culture after CMV antigen stimulation. V and J are TRBV7-9 and TRBJ2-3; 7 bases agree with TRBD2. This sequence was found in a human donor in good health (CMV status not recorded). Some clones in this sample may be carry-over from other donors' samples. The CDR3 reads CASSLALADTDTQYF. CDR3 DNA sequence: TGTGCCAGCAGCTTAGCCCTAGCGGACACAGATACGCAGTATTTT. The whole variable domain, filled in from reference TRBV7-9 and TRBJ2-3, reads DTGVSQNPRHKITKRGQNVTFRCDPISEHNRLYWYRQTLGQGPEFLTYFQNEAQLEKSRLLSDRFSAERPKGSFSTLEIQRTEQGDSAMYLCASSLALADTDTQYFGPGTRLTVL.